The clone carrying this TCR beta chain was picked up a small number of times. This sample was taken from a study of control samples from healthy donors and cancer patients. The repertoire was sequenced with immunoSEQ multiplex PCR; TCRdb's copy has only in-frame clones and lacks some. Of under 300,000 clones in the sample, over 75% were seen once. The sample comprised PBMCs. This TCR came from an older woman with lung cancer.

CDR3 protein: CAIRDSYNEQFF. The CDR3 DNA sequence: TGTGCCATCAGGGACAGCTACAATGAGCAGTTCTTC. The V call is TRBV10-3, the J call TRBJ2-1; a possible D gene is TRBD1 (6 bases). The CDR3 is 12 residues long. Trimming took 6 bases from V and 3 from J, leaving 6 bases between them. Germline values: CDR1 ENHRY, CDR2 SYGVKD.